This entry lists 18 T cell receptor beta chains sequenced from one sample in a study of Graves' ophthalmopathy and Graves' hyperthyroidism. Investigators amplified TCR beta CDR3 regions from RNA transcripts. In the first round, RT-PCR was carried out with HTBI primers, and a multiplex PCR formed the second round. TCRdb independently ran MiXCR on the multiplex PCR reads; one entry per CDR3 protein. This table has approximately 210,000 distinct CDR3 sequences, 20% to 25% appearing once. Sequenced sample: peripheral blood. These receptors came from a woman aged 50 to 60 with Graves' ophthalmopathy.

This rearrangement joins TRBV5-1 to TRBJ1-2, with no clear D. The CDR3 sequence is 13 residues long. Trimming stripped 4 bases from V and 2 bases from J, with 9 bases between. Germline CDR1 SGHRS, CDR2 YFSETQ. The CDR3 loop is CASSAGQNYGYTF. The CDR3 nucleotides read TGCGCCAGCAGCGCAGGTCAAAACTATGGCTACACCTTC.

This sequence joins TRBV12-3 or TRBV12-4 and TRBJ2-3, with 14 nucleotides matching TRBD2. CDR3 length equals 15 residues. V shed 5 bases and J 5 bases; nucleotides not matched to a gene: 3. CDR3 nucleotides: TGTGCCAGCAGTCTAGGGACTAGCGGGAGAGATACGCAGTATTTT. It codes for CASSLGTSGRDTQYF.

This clonotype was found many times. V gene TRBV30 combines with J gene TRBJ1-2, with TRBD1 matching 7 bases. The ends lost 2 bases at V and 3 bases at J; junction bases unmatched: 6. Germline V CDR1 and CDR2: GTSNPN, SVGIG (reference sequence). The CDR3 covers 14 residues. CDR3 coding DNA: TGTGCCTGGAGTCAGAGCGACAGGGACTATGGCTACACCTTC. The encoded protein is CAWSQSDRDYGYTF.

The chain combines TRBV7-9 with TRBJ1-2; possibly TRBD1 for D (6 bases). From germline, CDR1 is SEHNR and CDR2 FQNEAQ (reference sequence). With 4 bases removed from V and 8 bases from J, the gap between germline ends came to 20 bases. This CDR3 is built from 15 residues. This CDR3 is CASSSAGGTLFGYTF. The DNA of the CDR3 is TGTGCCAGCAGCTCCGCGGGGGGCACCTTATTCGGCTACACCTTC.

This clonotype was seen ten or more times. Relative to the germline gene, one junction end is altered; a read error may explain this. The chain joins TRBV7-7 to TRBJ2-5, with TRBD2 as a possible D gene (5 bases). CDR1 is SSHAT, CDR2 FNYEAQ, per germline (reference sequence). The CDR3 extends over 13 amino acids. This chain's CDR3 is CASSLARAETQYF. CDR3 nucleotide sequence: TGTGCTAGCAGCTTAGCGAGAGCGGAGACCCAGTACTTC.

Ten or more counts support this clonotype. The chain couples TRBV6-1 to TRBJ1-5; tentative D call: TRBD1 (6 bases). The ends were cut back, 6 bases at V and 5 bases at J, with 14 bases in the middle. The CDR3 spans 14 residues. Germline V gene lookup returns CDR1 MNHNS and CDR2 SASEGT. Written as DNA, the CDR3 is TGTGCCAGCAGAATACACAGGGCCGATCAGCCCCAGCATTTT. Protein: CASRIHRADQPQHF.

This clonotype was detected only a few times. The chain combines TRBV11-2 with TRBJ2-6; D is perhaps TRBD2 (6 bases). The CDR3 runs to 16 residues. The V end lost 8 bases, the J end lost 0 bases, and 14 bases lay between the germline ends. CDR1 SGHAT and CDR2 FQNNGV come from the germline V gene. The DNA of the CDR3 is TGTGCCAGCGTACTGTGGAGGGCCTCTGGGGCCAACGTCCTGACTTTC. This translates into CASVLWRASGANVLTF.

This clonotype has more than one count but fewer than ten. The chain has TRBV4-1 and TRBJ2-2; 7 bases are a match to TRBD2. With V trimmed by 5 bases and J by 2 bases, 5 bases remained unmatched. Germline V gives CDR1 MGHRA, CDR2 YSYEKL. The CDR3 runs to 15 residues. The chain's CDR3 is CASSKAGPNTGELFF. CDR3 in DNA: TGCGCCAGCAGCAAAGCGGGACCCAACACCGGGGAGCTGTTTTTT.

V and J are TRBV19 and TRBJ2-2, with a tentative D call TRBD1 (6 bases). The CDR3 has 16 residues. The germline gives CDR1 LNHDA, CDR2 SQIVND (reference sequence). Trimming took 6 bases from V and 0 from J, leaving 14 bases between them. As DNA, the CDR3 is TGTGCCAGTAGCCTCCTGGCAGGGGCGAACACCGGGGAGCTGTTTTTT. This encodes CASSLLAGANTGELFF.

This clonotype was recorded a few times. This chain joins TRBV5-1 and TRBJ2-2, with 8 bases lining up with TRBD1. The CDR3 extends over 16 amino acids. Germline CDR1 reads SGHRS; CDR2 reads YFSETQ. V lost 0 bases and J lost 5; bases outside the gene matches: 6. DNA of the CDR3: TGCGCCAGCAGCTTGGCGTCAGGGGGCGCAACCGGGGAGCTGTTTTTT. This gives the protein CASSLASGGATGELFF.

There are many counts of this clonotype. This chain joins TRBV9 and TRBJ2-5; possibly TRBD1 for D (6 bases). The V gene's germline CDR1 is SGDLS and CDR2 YYNGEE. Trimming removed 3 bases from V and 2 bases from J, with 17 bases in between. This CDR3 spans 16 amino acids. CDR3 loop: CASSEAQGTPQETQYF. The CDR3 DNA sequence: TGTGCCAGCAGCGAAGCCCAGGGGACCCCACAAGAGACCCAGTACTTC.

V and J are TRBV19 and TRBJ1-6; D not certain. The CDR3 sequence is 15 residues long. CDR1 is LNHDA and CDR2 is SQIVND in the germline V gene (reference sequence). The V and J ends lost 3 bases and 3 bases respectively, with 9 bases between them. CDR3 nucleotide sequence: TGTGCCAGTAGTATCACGGGAAACTATAATTCACCCCTCCACTTT. Translation: CASSITGNYNSPLHF.

Ten or more counts support this clonotype. V and J are TRBV7-9 and TRBJ2-5; D perhaps matches TRBD2 (5 bases). This CDR3 comprises 15 residues. The germline V and J ends were trimmed by 2 bases and 7 bases, with 17 bases remaining between them. Germline CDR1 is SEHNR and CDR2 is FQNEAQ (reference sequence). The CDR3 DNA sequence: TGTGCCAGCAGCTTAAAAGTAATCCTTGAGGGGACCCAGTACTTC. As protein: CASSLKVILEGTQYF.

The CDR3 region is CASSYEGVAGSPLHF. DNA of the CDR3: TGTGCCAGCAGTTACGAGGGGGTAGCGGGTTCACCCCTCCACTTT. This chain links TRBV6-5 with TRBJ1-6; D is perhaps TRBD1 (6 bases). CDR1 and CDR2 (germline): MNHEY, SVGAGI. V lost 2 bases to trimming and J lost 9 bases, with 14 bases between them. The CDR3 runs to 15 residues.

The chain uses TRBV6-2 or TRBV6-3 and TRBJ2-7; the D gene is possibly TRBD2 (6 bases). The CDR3 extends over 15 amino acids. Trimming pared 5 bases from V and 2 bases from J, leaving 16 bases between. From germline, CDR1 is MNHEY and CDR2 SVGEGT. CDR3 loop: CASSRRRDGAYEQYF. CDR3 bases: TGTGCCAGCAGTCGGAGGCGGGACGGAGCCTACGAGCAGTACTTC.

The chain uses TRBV29-1 and TRBJ1-3; the D gene is possibly TRBD1 (5 bases). CDR3 length equals 12 residues. Trimming shortened V by 7 bases and J by 2 bases, and 9 bases separated the two germline ends. Germline lookup yields CDR1 SQVTM and CDR2 ANQGSEA. CDR3 loop: CSGRGTGNTIYF. The CDR3 region has the DNA TGCAGCGGTAGGGGAACTGGAAACACCATATATTTT.

This clonotype was detected ten times or more. The V and J genes are TRBV6-1 and TRBJ2-7, with a weak D call TRBD1 (6 bases). This CDR3 comprises 13 residues. Per the germline V gene, CDR1 is MNHNS and CDR2 is SASEGT. Trimming stripped 6 bases from V and 7 bases from J, with 16 bases between. CDR3 region: CASRDSLRGEQYF. The DNA for the CDR3 is TGTGCCAGCAGGGACAGCCTGCGAGGGGAGCAGTACTTC.

This clonotype came up many times. V gene TRBV30 combines with J gene TRBJ2-5; D might be TRBD2 (5 bases). This CDR3 contains 13 residues. CDR1 is GTSNPN and CDR2 is SVGIG in the germline V gene (reference sequence). V lost 1 base to trimming and J lost 5 bases, with 11 bases between them. The CDR3 nucleotides are TGTGCCTGGAGTGCCCAGCGCGGGGAGACCCAGTACTTC. Protein: CAWSAQRGETQYF. Supplemented by reference TRBV30 and TRBJ2-5, the full variable domain reads SQTIHQWPATLVQPVGSPLSLECTVEGTSNPNLYWYRQAAGRGLQLLFYSVGIGQISSEVPQNLSASRPQDRQFILSSKKLLLSDSGFYLCAWSAQRGETQYFGPGTRLLVL.